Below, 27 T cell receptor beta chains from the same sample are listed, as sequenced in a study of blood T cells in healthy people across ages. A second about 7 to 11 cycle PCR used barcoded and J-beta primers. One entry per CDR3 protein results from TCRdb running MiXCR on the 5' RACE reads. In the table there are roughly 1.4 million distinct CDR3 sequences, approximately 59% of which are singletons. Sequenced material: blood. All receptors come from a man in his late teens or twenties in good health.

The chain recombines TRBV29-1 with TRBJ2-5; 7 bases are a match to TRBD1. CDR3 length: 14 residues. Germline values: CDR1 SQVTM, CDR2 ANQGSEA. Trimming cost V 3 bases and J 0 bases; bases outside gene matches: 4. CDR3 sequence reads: CSVDGTAHQETQYF. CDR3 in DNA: TGCAGCGTTGATGGGACAGCGCACCAAGAGACCCAGTACTTC.

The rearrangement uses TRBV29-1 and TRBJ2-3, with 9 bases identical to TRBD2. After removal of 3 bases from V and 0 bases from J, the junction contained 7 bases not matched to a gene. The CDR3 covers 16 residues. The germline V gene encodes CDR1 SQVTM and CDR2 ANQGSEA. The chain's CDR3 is CSVDLAGQTSTDTQYF. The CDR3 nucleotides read TGCAGCGTTGACCTAGCGGGGCAAACTAGCACAGATACGCAGTATTTT.

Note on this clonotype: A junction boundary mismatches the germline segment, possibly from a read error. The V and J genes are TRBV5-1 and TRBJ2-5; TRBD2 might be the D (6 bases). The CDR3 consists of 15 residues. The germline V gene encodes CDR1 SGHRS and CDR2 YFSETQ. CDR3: CASSSTPGLQEAQYF. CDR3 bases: TGCGCCAGCAGCTCGACACCGGGACTCCAAGAGGCCCAGTACTTC.

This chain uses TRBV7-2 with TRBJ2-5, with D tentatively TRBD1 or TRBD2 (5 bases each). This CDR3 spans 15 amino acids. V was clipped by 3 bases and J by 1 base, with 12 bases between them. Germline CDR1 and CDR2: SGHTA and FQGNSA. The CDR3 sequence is CASSFGMGVQETQYF. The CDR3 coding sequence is TGTGCCAGCAGCTTTGGGATGGGGGTCCAAGAGACCCAGTACTTC.

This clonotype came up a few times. The CDR3 is CASSGQGDDTQYF. The CDR3 DNA follows: TGTGCCAGCAGTGGGCAGGGGGATGATACGCAGTATTTT. The rearrangement uses TRBV6-1 and TRBJ2-3, with 7 nucleotides matching TRBD1. The CDR3 consists of 13 residues. The V gene's germline CDR1 is MNHNS and CDR2 SASEGT. V gave up 4 bases and J gave up 6 bases; unmatched junction bases: 4.

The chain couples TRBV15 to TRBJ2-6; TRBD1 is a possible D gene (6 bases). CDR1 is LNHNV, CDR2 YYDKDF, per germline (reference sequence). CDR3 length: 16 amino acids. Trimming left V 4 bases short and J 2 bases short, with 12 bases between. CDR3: CATSTTGLTGANVLTF. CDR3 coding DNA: TGTGCCACCAGCACGACAGGTTTAACTGGGGCCAACGTCCTGACTTTC. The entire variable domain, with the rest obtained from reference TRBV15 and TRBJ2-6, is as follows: DAMVIQNPRYQVTQFGKPVTLSCSQTLNHNVMYWYQQKSSQAPKLLFHYYDKDFNNEADTPDNFQSRRPNTSFCFLDIRSPGLGDTAMYLCATSTTGLTGANVLTFGAGSRLTVL.

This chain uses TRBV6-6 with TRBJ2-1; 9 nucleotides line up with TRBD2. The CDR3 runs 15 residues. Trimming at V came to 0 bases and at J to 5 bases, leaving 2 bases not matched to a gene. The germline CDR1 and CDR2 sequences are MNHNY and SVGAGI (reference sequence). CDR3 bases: TGTGCCAGCAGTTACTCGCGGGAGGGCAACAATGAGCAGTTCTTC. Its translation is CASSYSREGNNEQFF.

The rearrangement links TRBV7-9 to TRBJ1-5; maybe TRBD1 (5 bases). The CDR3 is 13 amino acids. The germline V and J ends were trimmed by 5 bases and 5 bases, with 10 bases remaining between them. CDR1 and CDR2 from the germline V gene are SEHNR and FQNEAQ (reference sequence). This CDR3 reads CASSTTGDQPQHF. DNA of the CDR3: TGTGCCAGCAGCACTACAGGTGATCAGCCCCAGCATTTT.

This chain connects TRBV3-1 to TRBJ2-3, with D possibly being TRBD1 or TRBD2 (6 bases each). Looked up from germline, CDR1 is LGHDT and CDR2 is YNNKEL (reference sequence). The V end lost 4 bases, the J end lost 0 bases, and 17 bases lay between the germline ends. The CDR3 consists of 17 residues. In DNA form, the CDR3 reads TGTGCCAGCAGCCCCTACAGTCCGGGGGCGAGCACAGATACGCAGTATTTT. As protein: CASSPYSPGASTDTQYF.

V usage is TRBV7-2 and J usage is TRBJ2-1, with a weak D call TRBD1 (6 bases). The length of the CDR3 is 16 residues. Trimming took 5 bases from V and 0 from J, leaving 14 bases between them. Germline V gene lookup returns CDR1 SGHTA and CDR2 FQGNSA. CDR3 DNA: TGTGCCAGCAGCACCCAGGGGTTCCGCTCCTACAATGAGCAGTTCTTC. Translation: CASSTQGFRSYNEQFF.

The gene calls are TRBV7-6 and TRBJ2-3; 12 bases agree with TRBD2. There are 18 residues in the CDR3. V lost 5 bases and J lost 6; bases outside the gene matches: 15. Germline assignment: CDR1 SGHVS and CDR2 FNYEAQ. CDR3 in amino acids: CASSPKGLAGFGADTQYF. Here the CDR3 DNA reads TGTGCCAGCAGCCCCAAGGGACTAGCGGGCTTTGGCGCGGATACGCAGTATTTT. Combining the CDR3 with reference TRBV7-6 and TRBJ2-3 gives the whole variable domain GAGVSQSPRYKVTKRGQDVALRCDPISGHVSLYWYRQALGQGPEFLTYFNYEAQQDKSGLPNDRFSAERPEGSISTLTIQRTEQRDSAMYRCASSPKGLAGFGADTQYFGPGTRLTVL.

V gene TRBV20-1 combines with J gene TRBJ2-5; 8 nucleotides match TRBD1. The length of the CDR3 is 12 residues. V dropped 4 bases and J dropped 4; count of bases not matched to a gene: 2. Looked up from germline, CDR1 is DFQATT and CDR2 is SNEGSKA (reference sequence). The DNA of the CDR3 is TGCAGTGCTACAGGGGGCCTAGAGACCCAGTACTTC. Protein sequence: CSATGGLETQYF.

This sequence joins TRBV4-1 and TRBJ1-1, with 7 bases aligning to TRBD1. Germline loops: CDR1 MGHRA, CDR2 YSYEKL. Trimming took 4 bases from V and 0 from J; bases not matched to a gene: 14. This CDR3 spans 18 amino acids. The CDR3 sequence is CASSPTRGQSGVNTEAFF. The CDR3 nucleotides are TGCGCCAGCAGCCCCACGAGGGGGCAGTCAGGGGTGAACACTGAAGCTTTCTTT.

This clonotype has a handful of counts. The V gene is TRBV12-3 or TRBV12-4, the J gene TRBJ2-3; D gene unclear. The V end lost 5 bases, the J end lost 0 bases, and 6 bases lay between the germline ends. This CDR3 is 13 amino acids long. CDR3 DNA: TGTGCCAGCAGTGATACAAGCACAGATACGCAGTATTTT. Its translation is CASSDTSTDTQYF.

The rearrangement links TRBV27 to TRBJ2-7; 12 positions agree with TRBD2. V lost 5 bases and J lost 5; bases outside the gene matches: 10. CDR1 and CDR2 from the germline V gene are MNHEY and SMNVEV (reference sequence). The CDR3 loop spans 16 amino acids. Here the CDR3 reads CASSPLLAGGPNEQYF. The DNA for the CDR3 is TGTGCCAGCAGTCCCCTGCTAGCGGGAGGGCCCAACGAGCAGTACTTC.

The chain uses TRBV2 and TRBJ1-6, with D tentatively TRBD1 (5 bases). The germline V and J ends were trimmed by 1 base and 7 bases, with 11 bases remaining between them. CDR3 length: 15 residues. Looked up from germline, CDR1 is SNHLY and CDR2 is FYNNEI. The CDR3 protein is CASSEGLGVNSPLHF. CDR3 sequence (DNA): TGTGCCAGCAGTGAAGGTCTAGGGGTCAATTCACCCCTCCACTTT.

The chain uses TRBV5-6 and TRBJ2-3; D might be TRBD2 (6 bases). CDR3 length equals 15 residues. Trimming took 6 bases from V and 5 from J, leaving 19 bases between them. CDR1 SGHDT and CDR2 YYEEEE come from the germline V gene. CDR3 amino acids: CASTITRRLGDTQYF. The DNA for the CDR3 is TGTGCCAGCACCATCACTAGGAGACTAGGAGATACGCAGTATTTT.

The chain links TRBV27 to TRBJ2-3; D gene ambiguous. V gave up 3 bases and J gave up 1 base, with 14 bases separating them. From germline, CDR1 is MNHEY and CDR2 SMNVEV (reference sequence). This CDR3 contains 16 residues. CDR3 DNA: TGTGCCAGCAGTTTGAGGTTTTCCCTTGGCACAGATACGCAGTATTTT. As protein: CASSLRFSLGTDTQYF.

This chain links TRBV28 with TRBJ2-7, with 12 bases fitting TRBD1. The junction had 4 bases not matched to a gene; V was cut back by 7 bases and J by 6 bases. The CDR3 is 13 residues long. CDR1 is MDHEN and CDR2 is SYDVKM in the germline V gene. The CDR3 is CASKGDRGLEQYF. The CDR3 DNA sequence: TGTGCCAGCAAGGGGGACAGGGGGCTCGAGCAGTACTTC.

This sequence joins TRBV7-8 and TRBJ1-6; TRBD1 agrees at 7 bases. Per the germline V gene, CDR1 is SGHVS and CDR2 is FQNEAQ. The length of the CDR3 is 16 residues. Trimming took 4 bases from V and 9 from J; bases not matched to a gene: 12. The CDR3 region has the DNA TGTGCCAGCAGCTACCGCCGGACAGGACAGAGTTCACCCCTCCACTTT. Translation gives CASSYRRTGQSSPLHF.

The CDR3 DNA is TGTGCCACCAGCACCGGACTAGCCCAAACCGGGGAGCTGTTTTTT. It specifies CATSTGLAQTGELFF. The rearrangement joins TRBV15 to TRBJ2-2; 8 bases line up with TRBD2. J gave up 5 bases and V 4 bases, and 6 bases lay outside the gene matches. Germline loops: CDR1 LNHNV, CDR2 YYDKDF (reference sequence). The CDR3 length is 15 residues. Drawing the rest from reference TRBV15 and TRBJ2-2, the complete variable domain is DAMVIQNPRYQVTQFGKPVTLSCSQTLNHNVMYWYQQKSSQAPKLLFHYYDKDFNNEADTPDNFQSRRPNTSFCFLDIRSPGLGDTAMYLCATSTGLAQTGELFFGEGSRLTVL.

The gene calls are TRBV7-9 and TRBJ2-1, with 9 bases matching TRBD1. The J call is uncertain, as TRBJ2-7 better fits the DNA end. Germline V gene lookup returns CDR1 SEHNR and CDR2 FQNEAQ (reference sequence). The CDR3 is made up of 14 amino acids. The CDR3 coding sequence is TGTGCCAGCGGCCCCGGGACAGGGATCTACGAGCAGTACTTC. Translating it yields CASGPGTGIYEQYF.

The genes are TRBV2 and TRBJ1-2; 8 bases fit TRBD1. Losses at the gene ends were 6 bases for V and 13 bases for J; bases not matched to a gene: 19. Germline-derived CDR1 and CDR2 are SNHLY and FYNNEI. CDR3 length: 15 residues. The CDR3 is CASSSRPHRGDSCTF. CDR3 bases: TGTGCCAGCAGCAGCCGACCCCACAGGGGGGATTCTTGCACCTTC.

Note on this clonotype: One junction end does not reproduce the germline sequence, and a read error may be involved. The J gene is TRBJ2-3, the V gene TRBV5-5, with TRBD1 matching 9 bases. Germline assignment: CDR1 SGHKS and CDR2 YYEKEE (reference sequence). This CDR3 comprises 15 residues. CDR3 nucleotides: TGCGCCAGCAGCTCGGGACAGGGTGACACAGATACGCAGTATTTT. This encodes CASSSGQGDTDTQYF.

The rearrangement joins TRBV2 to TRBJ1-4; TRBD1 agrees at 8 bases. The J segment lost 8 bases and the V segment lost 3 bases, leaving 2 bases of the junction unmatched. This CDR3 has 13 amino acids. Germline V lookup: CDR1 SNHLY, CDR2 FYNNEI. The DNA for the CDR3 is TGTGCCAGCAGTGACGGACAGGGAGAAAAACTGTTTTTT. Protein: CASSDGQGEKLFF.

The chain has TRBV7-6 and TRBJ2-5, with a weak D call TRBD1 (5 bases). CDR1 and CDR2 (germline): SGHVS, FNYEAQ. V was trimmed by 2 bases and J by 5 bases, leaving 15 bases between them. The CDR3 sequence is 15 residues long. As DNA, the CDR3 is TGTGCCAGCAGCTTATATCAGGGCATCGGGGAGACCCAGTACTTC. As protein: CASSLYQGIGETQYF. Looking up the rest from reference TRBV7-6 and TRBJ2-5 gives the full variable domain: GAGVSQSPRYKVTKRGQDVALRCDPISGHVSLYWYRQALGQGPEFLTYFNYEAQQDKSGLPNDRFSAERPEGSISTLTIQRTEQRDSAMYRCASSLYQGIGETQYFGPGTRLLVL.

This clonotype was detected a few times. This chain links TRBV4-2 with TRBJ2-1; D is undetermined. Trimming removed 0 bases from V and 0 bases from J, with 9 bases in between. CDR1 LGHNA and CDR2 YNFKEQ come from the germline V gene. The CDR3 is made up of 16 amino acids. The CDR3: CASSQEGSSSYNEQFF. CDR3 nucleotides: TGTGCCAGCAGCCAAGAAGGGTCGAGCTCCTACAATGAGCAGTTCTTC.